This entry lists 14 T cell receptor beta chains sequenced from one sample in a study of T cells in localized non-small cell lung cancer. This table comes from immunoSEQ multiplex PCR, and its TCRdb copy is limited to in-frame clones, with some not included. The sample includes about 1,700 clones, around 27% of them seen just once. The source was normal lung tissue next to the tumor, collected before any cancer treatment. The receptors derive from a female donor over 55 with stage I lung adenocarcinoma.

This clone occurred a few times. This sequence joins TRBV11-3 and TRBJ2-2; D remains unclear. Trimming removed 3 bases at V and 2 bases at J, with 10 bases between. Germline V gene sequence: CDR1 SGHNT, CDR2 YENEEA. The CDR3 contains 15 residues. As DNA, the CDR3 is TGTGCCAGCAGCTTGACACCTGCCAACACCGGGGAGCTGTTTTTT. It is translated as CASSLTPANTGELFF. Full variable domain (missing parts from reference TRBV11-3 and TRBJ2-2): EAGVVQSPRYKIIEKKQPVAFWCNPISGHNTLYWYLQNLGQGPELLIRYENEEAVDDSQLPKDRFSAERLKGVDSTLKIQPAELGDSAVYLCASSLTPANTGELFFGEGSRLTVL.

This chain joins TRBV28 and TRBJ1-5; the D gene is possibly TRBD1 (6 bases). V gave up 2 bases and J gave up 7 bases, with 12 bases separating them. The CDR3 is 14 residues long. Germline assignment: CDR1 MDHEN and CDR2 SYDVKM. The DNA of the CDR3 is TGTGCCAGCAGTTTAGGGGGGGGCAGGCAGCCCCAGCATTTT. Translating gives CASSLGGGRQPQHF.

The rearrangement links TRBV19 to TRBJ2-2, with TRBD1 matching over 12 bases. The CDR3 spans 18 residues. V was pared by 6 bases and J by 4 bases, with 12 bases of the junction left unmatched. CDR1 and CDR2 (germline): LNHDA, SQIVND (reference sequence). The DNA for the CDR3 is TGTGCCAGTAGACCTAACGGGGGACAGGGGGCGGGCACCGGGGAGCTGTTTTTT. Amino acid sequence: CASRPNGGQGAGTGELFF.

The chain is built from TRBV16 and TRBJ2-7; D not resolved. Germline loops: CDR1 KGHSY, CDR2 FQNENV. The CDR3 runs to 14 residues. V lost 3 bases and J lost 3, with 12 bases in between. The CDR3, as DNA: TGTGCCAGCAGCCAGGCAGGAGAAGACTACGAGCAGTACTTC. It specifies CASSQAGEDYEQYF.

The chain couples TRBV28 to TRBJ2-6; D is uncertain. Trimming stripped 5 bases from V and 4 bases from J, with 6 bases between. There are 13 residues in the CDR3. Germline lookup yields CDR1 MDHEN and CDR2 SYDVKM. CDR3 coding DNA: TGTGCCAGCAGTGAAGGGGGGGCCAACGTCCTGACTTTC. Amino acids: CASSEGGANVLTF. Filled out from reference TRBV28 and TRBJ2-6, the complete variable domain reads DVKVTQSSRYLVKRTGEKVFLECVQDMDHENMFWYRQDPGLGLRLIYFSYDVKMKEKGDIPEGYSVSREKKERFSLILESASTNQTSMYLCASSEGGANVLTFGAGSRLTVL.

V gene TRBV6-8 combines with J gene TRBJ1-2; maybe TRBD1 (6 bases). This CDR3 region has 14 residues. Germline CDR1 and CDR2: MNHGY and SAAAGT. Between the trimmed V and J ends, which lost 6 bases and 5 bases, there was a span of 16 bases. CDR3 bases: TGTGCCAGCAGGCCCGGGACATCATTGTATGGCTACACCTTC. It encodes CASRPGTSLYGYTF.

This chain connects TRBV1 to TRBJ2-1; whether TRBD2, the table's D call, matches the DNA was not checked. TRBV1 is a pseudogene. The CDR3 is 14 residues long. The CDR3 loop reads CASSHPTRNNEQFF. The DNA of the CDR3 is TGCGCCAGCAGCCATCCGACTAGAAACAATGAGCAGTTCTTC.

The CDR3 loop is CASSGGPSSYEQYF. CDR3 in DNA: TGTGCCAGCAGCGGGGGGCCATCTTCCTACGAGCAGTACTTC. The gene calls are TRBV28 and TRBJ2-7, with D maybe TRBD2 (7 bases). The CDR3 length is 14 residues. Deletions cut 6 bases from V and 1 base from J, with 13 bases between. Germline V gene sequence: CDR1 MDHEN, CDR2 SYDVKM.

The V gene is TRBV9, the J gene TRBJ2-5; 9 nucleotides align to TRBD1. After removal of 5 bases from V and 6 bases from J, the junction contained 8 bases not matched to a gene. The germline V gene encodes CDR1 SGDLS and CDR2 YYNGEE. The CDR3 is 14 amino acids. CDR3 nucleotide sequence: TGTGCCAGCAGTACCGGGACAGGGACGCAGACCCAGTACTTC. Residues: CASSTGTGTQTQYF.

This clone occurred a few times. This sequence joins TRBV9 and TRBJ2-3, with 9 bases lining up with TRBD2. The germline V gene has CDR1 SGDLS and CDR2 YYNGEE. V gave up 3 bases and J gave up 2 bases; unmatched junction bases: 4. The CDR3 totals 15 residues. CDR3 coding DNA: TGTGCCAGCAGCGCGACTAGCGGTCTCACAGATACGCAGTATTTT. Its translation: CASSATSGLTDTQYF.

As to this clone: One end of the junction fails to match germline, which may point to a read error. The CDR3 sequence: CAISSAGRSTDTQYF. The CDR3 region has the DNA TGTGCCATCAGTTCAGCGGGACGTAGCACAGATACGCAGTATTTT. This rearrangement joins TRBV6-8 to TRBJ2-3; 7 nucleotides match TRBD2. Looked up from germline, CDR1 is MNHGY and CDR2 is SAAAGT. There are 15 residues in the CDR3.

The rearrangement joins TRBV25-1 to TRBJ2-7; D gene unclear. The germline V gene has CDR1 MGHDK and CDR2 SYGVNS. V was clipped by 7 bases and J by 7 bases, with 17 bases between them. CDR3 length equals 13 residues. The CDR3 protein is CASTRRGRAEQYF. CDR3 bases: TGTGCCAGCACCCGACGTGGACGCGCGGAGCAGTACTTC.

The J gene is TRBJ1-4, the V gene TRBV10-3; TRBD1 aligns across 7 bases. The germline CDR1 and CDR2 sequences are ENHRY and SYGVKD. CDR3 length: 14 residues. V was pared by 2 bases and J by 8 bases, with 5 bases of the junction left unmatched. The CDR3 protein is CAISEQQGQEKLFF. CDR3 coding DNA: TGTGCCATCAGTGAGCAGCAGGGACAGGAAAAACTGTTTTTT.

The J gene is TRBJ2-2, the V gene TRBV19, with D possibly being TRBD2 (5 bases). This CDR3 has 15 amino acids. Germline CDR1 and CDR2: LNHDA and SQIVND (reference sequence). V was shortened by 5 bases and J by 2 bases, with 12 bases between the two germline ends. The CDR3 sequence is CASSPNPGNTGELFF. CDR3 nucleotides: TGTGCCAGTAGTCCAAATCCGGGAAACACCGGGGAGCTGTTTTTT.